The source of this TCR beta chain is a study of T cells in Graves' hyperthyroidism and ophthalmopathy. In this sample, this clonotype turned up many times. This CDR3 contains 18 residues. Germline loops: CDR1 LNHNV, CDR2 YYDKDF (reference sequence). The germline V and J ends were trimmed by 1 base and 2 bases, with 18 bases remaining between them. TCR beta CDR3 regions were amplified from RNA transcripts. The primer set for the first-round RT-PCR of the TCR CDR3 was HTBI. A single record per CDR3 protein comes from TCRdb applying MiXCR to the multiplex PCR reads. Of almost 600,000 distinct CDR3 sequences listed, about 15% are singletons.

This rearrangement joins TRBV15 to TRBJ2-1; D is unclear. This clonotype originated in a woman aged 25 to 39 with Graves' hyperthyroidism that later progressed to Graves' ophthalmopathy. The sequencing sample was made of blood. CDR3 sequence: CATSRASESVGTYNEQFF. CDR3 sequence (DNA): TGTGCCACCAGCAGAGCTTCCGAAAGTGTGGGGACCTACAATGAGCAGTTCTTC.